Reported below is one T cell receptor (beta chain). Its antigen remains unidentified. Profiling relied on immunoSEQ multiplex PCR, and the TCRdb table lists in-frame clones only, not all of them. The sample has hundreds of thousands of clones, less than 90% seen once. The entry originates in a study of cytomegalovirus exposure and HLA in healthy donors. Study conclusions and caveats: The authors enumerated 150 to 200 TCR beta chains as linked to cytomegalovirus. Most sequenced TCRs were rare (though some public TCRs occurred in many donors). High specificity and sensitivity for cytomegalovirus status were reported for the classifier.

Trimming took 4 bases from V and 0 from J, leaving 11 bases between them. Per germline, CDR1 SGHRS and CDR2 YFSETQ. The CDR3 is made up of 15 amino acids. The source of this sequence is a woman aged 18-29 years in good health and CMV-seronegative. V and J are TRBV5-1 and TRBJ2-1; no firm D call. The sample comprised PBMCs. CDR3 sequence reads: CASSLGPASYNEQFF. DNA for the CDR3: TGCGCCAGCAGCCTCGGCCCAGCCTCCTACAATGAGCAGTTCTTC.